This TCR beta chain was found in a study of cytomegalovirus exposure and HLA in healthy donors. Whole-study findings and limits: The investigators catalogued 150 or so TCR beta chains as cytomegalovirus-associated.

The study ran its PCR with 60 Vbeta and 13 Jbeta primers. The data were produced by immunoSEQ multiplex PCR, yet TCRdb's version contains in-frame clones alone and is incomplete. The sample contains a few hundred thousand clones, about 66% of which appear only once. The junction had 9 bases not matched to a gene; V was cut back by 1 base and J by 6 bases. The CDR3 runs 16 residues. Per the germline V gene, CDR1 is KGHSH and CDR2 is LQKENI. Comments on this clone: What it binds is not known. This CDR3 is also generated by other DNA sequences in the sample.

This receptor was identified in a female donor in good health and CMV-seronegative. The sample consisted of PBMCs. This chain connects TRBV18 to TRBJ2-1; 7 bases align to TRBD2. CDR3 residues: CASSPRGGPRFNEQFF. CDR3 coding DNA: TGTGCCAGCTCACCACGGGGGGGTCCCAGGTTCAATGAGCAGTTCTTC.